Listed here are 8 T cell receptor beta chains from one sample, sequenced in a study of low-dose radiotherapy and immunotherapy resistance in tumors. Priming of first-strand cDNA relied on TRAV- and TRBV-specific primers (covering alpha and beta chains). TCR amplification used 15 to 20 PCR cycles, a constant-region primer and a V-primer adapter. TCRdb independently ran MiXCR on the reads; one entry per CDR3 protein. The table lists about 13,000 distinct CDR3 sequences, 60% of them singletons. The source of these receptors is a human donor with advanced metastatic prostate, ovarian, gallbladder or colorectal cancer (not recorded which). This table probably holds off-target reads from a library built for another chain.

The CDR3: CASSLARGADMNTEAFF. The CDR3 bases are TGTGCCAGCAGCTTGGCCCGAGGGGCAGATATGAACACTGAAGCTTTCTTT. The chain employs TRBV7-7 and TRBJ1-1; D may be TRBD1 (5 bases). Germline loops: CDR1 SSHAT, CDR2 FNYEAQ (reference sequence). The CDR3 is made up of 17 amino acids. V shed 3 bases and J shed 0 bases, with 17 bases lying between them.

The chain employs TRBV6-8 and TRBJ2-2; 8 bases fit TRBD1. CDR1 is MNHGY and CDR2 is SAAAGT in the germline V gene. J lost 2 bases, V lost 5 bases, and 4 bases had no gene match. The CDR3 is 15 residues long. CDR3: CASSQTGVNTGELFF. The DNA of the CDR3 is TGTGCCAGCAGTCAGACAGGGGTTAACACCGGGGAGCTGTTTTTT.

V is TRBV7-2 and J is TRBJ1-3; D unresolved. This CDR3 contains 13 residues. Trimming removed 1 base at V and 3 bases at J, with 4 bases between. CDR1 and CDR2 (germline): SGHTA, FQGNSA. This chain's CDR3 is CASSLVFGNTIYF. In nucleotides, the CDR3 is TGTGCCAGCAGCTTAGTTTTTGGAAACACCATATATTTT.

The chain employs TRBV5-1 and TRBJ2-1; 8 nucleotides align to TRBD1. This CDR3 comprises 15 residues. Germline V lookup: CDR1 SGHRS, CDR2 YFSETQ. V trimming: 4 bases; J trimming: 6 bases; junction bases outside the gene matches: 9. CDR3 nucleotide sequence: TGCGCCAGCAGCCCAGGACAGGGTCCTCGCAATGAGCAGTTCTTC. Protein sequence: CASSPGQGPRNEQFF.

The count of this clonotype is one. This chain uses TRBV5-1 with TRBJ2-3; 9 nucleotides align to TRBD2. V trimming: 7 bases; J trimming: 0 bases; junction bases outside the gene matches: 3. Germline values: CDR1 SGHRS, CDR2 YFSETQ. This CDR3 is built from 14 residues. The CDR3 here is CASGSGGSTDTQYF. The DNA for the CDR3 is TGCGCCAGCGGTAGCGGGGGCAGCACAGATACGCAGTATTTT. Full variable domain (remainder filled in from reference TRBV5-1 and TRBJ2-3): KAGVTQTPRYLIKTRGQQVTLSCSPISGHRSVSWYQQTPGQGLQFLFEYFSETQRNKGNFPGRFSGRQFSNSRSEMNVSTLELGDSALYLCASGSGGSTDTQYFGPGTRLTVL.

This clonotype has a handful of counts. The chain uses TRBV6-8 and TRBJ2-7; no clear D gene. Germline V gives CDR1 MNHGY, CDR2 SAAAGT. Trimming took 0 bases from V and 4 from J, leaving 10 bases between them. The CDR3 has 14 amino acids. CDR3 residues: CASSYSSNGYEQYF. CDR3 sequence (DNA): TGTGCCAGCAGTTACTCATCGAATGGGTACGAGCAGTACTTC.

This clonotype is medium-sized (0.01 to 0.1%) by share. The gene calls are TRBV24-1 and TRBJ2-1; TRBD2 matches 9 bases. CDR1 is KGHDR, CDR2 SFDVKD, per germline. The CDR3 loop spans 16 amino acids. V lost 3 bases to trimming and J lost 0 bases; unmatched junction nucleotides: 2. The CDR3 sequence is CATSDLAGNSYNEQFF. The CDR3 DNA sequence: TGTGCCACCAGTGATCTAGCGGGAAACTCCTACAATGAGCAGTTCTTC.

V usage is TRBV30 and J usage is TRBJ1-5; possible D gene TRBD1, 5 bases. Germline V lookup: CDR1 GTSNPN, CDR2 SVGIG (reference sequence). This CDR3 is 13 amino acids long. The V gene lost 1 base and the J gene lost 3 bases, with 7 bases spanning the gap. CDR3 protein: CAWSEGPNQPQHF. As DNA, the CDR3 is TGTGCCTGGAGTGAGGGACCCAATCAGCCCCAGCATTTT.